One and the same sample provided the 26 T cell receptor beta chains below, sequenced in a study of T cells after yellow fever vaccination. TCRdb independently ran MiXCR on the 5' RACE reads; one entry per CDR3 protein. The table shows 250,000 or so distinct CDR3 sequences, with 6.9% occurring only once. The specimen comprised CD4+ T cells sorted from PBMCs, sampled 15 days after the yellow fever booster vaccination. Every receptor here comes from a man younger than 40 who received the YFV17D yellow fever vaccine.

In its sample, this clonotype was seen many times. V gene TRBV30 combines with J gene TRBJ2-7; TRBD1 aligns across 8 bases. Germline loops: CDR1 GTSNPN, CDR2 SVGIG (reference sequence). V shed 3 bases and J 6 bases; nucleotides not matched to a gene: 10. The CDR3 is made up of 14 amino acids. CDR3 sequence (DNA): TGTGCCTGGAGCCGGACAGGGTCCAATCTCGAGCAGTACTTC. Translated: CAWSRTGSNLEQYF.

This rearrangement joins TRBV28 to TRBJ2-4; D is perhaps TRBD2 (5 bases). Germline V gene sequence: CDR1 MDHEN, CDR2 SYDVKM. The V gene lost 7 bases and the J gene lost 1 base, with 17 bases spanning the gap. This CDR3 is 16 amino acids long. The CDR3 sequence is CASTLGLRMAKNIQYF. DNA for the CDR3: TGTGCCAGCACCCTCGGACTCCGAATGGCCAAAAACATTCAGTACTTC. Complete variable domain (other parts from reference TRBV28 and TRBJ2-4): DVKVTQSSRYLVKRTGEKVFLECVQDMDHENMFWYRQDPGLGLRLIYFSYDVKMKEKGDIPEGYSVSREKKERFSLILESASTNQTSMYLCASTLGLRMAKNIQYFGAGTRLSVL.

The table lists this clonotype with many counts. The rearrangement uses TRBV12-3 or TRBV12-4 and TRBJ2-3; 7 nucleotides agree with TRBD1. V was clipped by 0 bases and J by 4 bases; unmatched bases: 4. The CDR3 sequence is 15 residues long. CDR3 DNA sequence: TGTGCCAGCAGTTTAGCGCAGGGGGTCTCAGATACGCAGTATTTT. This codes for CASSLAQGVSDTQYF.

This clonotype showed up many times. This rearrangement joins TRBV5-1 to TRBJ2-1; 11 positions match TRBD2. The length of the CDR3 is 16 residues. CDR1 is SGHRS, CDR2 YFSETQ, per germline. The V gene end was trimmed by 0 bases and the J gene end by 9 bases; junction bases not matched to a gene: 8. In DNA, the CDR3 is TGCGCCAGCAGCTTGGCCACTAGCGGGAGTTCGAGTGAGCAGTTCTTC. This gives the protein CASSLATSGSSSEQFF.

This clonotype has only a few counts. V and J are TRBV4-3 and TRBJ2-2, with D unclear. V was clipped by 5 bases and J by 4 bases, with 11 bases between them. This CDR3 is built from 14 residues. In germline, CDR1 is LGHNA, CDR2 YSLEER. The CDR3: CASSSQVSTGELFF. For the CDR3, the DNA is TGCGCCAGCAGCTCTCAGGTTTCCACCGGGGAGCTGTTTTTT.

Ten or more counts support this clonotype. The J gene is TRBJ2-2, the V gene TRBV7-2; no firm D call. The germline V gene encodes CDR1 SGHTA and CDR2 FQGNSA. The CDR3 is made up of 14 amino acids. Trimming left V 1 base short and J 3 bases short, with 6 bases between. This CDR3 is CASSLGFYTGELFF. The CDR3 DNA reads TGTGCCAGCAGCTTAGGCTTCTACACCGGGGAGCTGTTTTTT.

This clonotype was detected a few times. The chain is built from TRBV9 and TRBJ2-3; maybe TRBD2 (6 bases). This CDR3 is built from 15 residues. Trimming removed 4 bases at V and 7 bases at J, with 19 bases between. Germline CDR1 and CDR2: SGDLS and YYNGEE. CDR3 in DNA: TGTGCCAGCAGCCCCCCCGGACCCAGCGGGCATACGCAGTATTTT. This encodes CASSPPGPSGHTQYF.

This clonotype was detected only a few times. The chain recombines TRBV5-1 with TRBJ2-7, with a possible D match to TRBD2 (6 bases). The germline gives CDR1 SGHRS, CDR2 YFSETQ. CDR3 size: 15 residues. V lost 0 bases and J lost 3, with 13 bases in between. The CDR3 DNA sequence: TGCGCCAGCAGCTTGGGAGCCGGGAGTATCTACGAGCAGTACTTC. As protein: CASSLGAGSIYEQYF.

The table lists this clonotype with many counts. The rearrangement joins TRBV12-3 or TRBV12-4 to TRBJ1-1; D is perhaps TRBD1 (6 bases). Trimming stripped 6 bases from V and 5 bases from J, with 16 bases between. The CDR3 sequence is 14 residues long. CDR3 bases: TGTGCCAGCAGCCGACGGGGTGGGACAACTGAAGCTTTCTTT. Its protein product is CASSRRGGTTEAFF.

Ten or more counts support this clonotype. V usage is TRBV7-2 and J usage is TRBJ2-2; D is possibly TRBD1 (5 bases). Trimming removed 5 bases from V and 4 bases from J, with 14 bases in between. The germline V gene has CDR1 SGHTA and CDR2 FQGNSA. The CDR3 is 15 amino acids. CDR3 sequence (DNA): TGTGCCAGCAGCAGATTAAGGACAAGCACCGGGGAGCTGTTTTTT. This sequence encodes CASSRLRTSTGELFF.

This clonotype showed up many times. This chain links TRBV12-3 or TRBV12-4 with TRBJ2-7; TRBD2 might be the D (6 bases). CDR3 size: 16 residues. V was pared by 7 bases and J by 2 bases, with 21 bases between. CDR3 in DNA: TGTGCCAGCAATCGAGGAGGGGACGGGATCACCTACGAGCAGTACTTC. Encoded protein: CASNRGGDGITYEQYF.

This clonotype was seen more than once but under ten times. The CDR3 sequence: CASPQGANEQFF. The CDR3 DNA follows: TGTGCCAGCCCTCAGGGGGCTAATGAGCAGTTCTTC. V gene TRBV27 combines with J gene TRBJ2-1, with 8 nucleotides matching TRBD1. CDR1 and CDR2 (germline): MNHEY, SMNVEV (reference sequence). Trimming cost V 8 bases and J 7 bases; bases outside gene matches: 4. This CDR3 comprises 12 residues.

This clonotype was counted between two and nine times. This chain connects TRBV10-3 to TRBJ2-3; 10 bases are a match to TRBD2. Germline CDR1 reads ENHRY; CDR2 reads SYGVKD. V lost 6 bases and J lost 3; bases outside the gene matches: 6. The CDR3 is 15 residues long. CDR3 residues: CAIRTSGRETDTQYF. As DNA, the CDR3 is TGTGCCATCAGGACCAGCGGGAGGGAAACAGATACGCAGTATTTT.

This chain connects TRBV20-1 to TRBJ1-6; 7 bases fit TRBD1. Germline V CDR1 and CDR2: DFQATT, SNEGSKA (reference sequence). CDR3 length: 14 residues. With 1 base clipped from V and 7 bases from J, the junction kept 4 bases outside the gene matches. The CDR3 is CSARVSGGNSPLHF. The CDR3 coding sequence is TGCAGTGCTAGAGTCTCAGGGGGAAATTCACCCCTCCACTTT.

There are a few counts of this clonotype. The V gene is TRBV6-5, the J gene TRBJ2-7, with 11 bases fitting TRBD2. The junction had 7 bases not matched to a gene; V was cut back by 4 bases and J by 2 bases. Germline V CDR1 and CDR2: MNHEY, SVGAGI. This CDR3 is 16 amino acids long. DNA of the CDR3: TGTGCCAGCAGTTCCAGGACTAGCGGGCGGACCTACGAGCAGTACTTC. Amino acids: CASSSRTSGRTYEQYF.

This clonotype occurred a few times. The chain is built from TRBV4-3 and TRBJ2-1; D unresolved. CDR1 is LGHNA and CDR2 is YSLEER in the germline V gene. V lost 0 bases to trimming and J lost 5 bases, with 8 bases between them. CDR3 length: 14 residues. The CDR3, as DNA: TGCGCCAGCAGCCAAGATATTTGGGACAATGAGCAGTTCTTC. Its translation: CASSQDIWDNEQFF.

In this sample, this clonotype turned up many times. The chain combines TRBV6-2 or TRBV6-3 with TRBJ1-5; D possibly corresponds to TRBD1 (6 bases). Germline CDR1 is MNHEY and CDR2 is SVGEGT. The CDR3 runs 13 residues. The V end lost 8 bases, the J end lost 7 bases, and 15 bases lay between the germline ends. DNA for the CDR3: TGTGCCAGCCAGGACAGATGGGGCCAGCCCCAGCATTTT. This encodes CASQDRWGQPQHF.

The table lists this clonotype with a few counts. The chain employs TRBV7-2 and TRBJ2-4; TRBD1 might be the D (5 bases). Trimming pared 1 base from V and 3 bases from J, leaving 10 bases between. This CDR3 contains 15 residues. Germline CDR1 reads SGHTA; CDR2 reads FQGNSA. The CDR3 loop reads CASSLEGIVKNIQYF. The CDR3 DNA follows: TGTGCCAGCAGCTTAGAGGGGATCGTCAAAAACATTCAGTACTTC. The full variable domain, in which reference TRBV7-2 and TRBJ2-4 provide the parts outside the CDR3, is GAGVSQSPSNKVTEKGKDVELRCDPISGHTALYWYRQSLGQGLEFLIYFQGNSAPDKSGLPSDRFSAERTGGSVSTLTIQRTQQEDSAVYLCASSLEGIVKNIQYFGAGTRLSVL.

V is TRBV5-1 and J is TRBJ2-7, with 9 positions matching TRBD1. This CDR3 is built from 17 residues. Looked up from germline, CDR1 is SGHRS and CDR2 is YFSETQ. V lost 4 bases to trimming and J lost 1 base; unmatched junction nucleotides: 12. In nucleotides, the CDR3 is TGCGCCAGCAGCAGCGAAAAGGGACAGGGACTTTCCTACGAGCAGTACTTC. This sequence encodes CASSSEKGQGLSYEQYF.

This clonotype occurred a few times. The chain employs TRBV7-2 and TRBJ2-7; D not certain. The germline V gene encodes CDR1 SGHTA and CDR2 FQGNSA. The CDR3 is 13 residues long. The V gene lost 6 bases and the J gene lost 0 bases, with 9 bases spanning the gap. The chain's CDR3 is CASRPPSSYEQYF. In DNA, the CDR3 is TGTGCCAGCAGACCCCCGTCCTCCTACGAGCAGTACTTC.

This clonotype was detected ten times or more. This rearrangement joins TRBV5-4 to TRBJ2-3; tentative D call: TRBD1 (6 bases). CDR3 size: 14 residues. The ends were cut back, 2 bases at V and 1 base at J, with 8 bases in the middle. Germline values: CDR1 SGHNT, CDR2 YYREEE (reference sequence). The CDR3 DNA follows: TGTGCCAGCAGCTTCCCAGGGGGCACAGATACGCAGTATTTT. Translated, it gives CASSFPGGTDTQYF.

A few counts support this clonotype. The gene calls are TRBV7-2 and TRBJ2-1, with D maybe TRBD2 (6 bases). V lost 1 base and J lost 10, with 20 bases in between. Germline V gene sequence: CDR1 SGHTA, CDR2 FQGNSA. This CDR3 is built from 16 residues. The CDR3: CASSLDNWGGGEEQFF. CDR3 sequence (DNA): TGTGCCAGCAGCTTAGATAATTGGGGAGGAGGGGAGGAGCAGTTCTTC.

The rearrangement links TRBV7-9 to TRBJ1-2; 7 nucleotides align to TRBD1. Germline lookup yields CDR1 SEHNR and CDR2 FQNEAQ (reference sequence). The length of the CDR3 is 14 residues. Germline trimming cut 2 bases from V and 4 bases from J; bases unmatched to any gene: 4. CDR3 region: CASSLTGDIYGYTF. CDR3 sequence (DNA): TGTGCCAGCAGCTTAACAGGGGACATCTATGGCTACACCTTC.

Here the CDR3 DNA reads TGTGCCAGCAGCCATTGGCGACCTAGCGGGAGGAATGAGCAGTTCTTC. It specifies CASSHWRPSGRNEQFF. The V call is TRBV3-1, the J call TRBJ2-1; 11 bases line up with TRBD2. CDR1 LGHDT and CDR2 YNNKEL come from the germline V gene (reference sequence). The CDR3 is 16 amino acids. The V segment lost 3 bases and the J segment 7 bases; nucleotides outside the gene matches: 8.

The CDR3 DNA sequence: TGTGCCAGCAATCACAGGGGCAGGCACGAGACCCAGTACTTC. Translation: CASNHRGRHETQYF. The chain combines TRBV28 with TRBJ2-5; 7 nucleotides line up with TRBD1. V was clipped by 7 bases and J by 5 bases; unmatched bases: 10. In germline, CDR1 is MDHEN, CDR2 SYDVKM. The CDR3 length is 14 residues.

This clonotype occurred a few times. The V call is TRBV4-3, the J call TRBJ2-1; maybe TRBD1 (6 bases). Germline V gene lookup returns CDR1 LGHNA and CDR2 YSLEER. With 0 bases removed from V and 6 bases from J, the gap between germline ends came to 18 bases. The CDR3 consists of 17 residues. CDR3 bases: TGCGCCAGCAGCCAAGAATCGAGAGGGGGACCTCTCAATGAGCAGTTCTTC. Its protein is CASSQESRGGPLNEQFF.